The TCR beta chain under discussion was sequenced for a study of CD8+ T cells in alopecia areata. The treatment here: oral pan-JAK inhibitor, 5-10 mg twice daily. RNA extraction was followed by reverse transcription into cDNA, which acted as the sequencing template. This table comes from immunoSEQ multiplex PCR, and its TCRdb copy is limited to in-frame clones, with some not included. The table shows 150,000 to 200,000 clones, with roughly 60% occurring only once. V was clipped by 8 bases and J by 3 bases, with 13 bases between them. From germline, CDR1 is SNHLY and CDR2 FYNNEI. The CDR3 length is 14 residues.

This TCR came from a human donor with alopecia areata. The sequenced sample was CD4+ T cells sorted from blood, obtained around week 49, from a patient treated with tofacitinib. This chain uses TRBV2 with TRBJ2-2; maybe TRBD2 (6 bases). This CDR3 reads CASRAGPDTGELFF. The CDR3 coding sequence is TGTGCCAGCCGGGCGGGACCGGACACCGGGGAGCTGTTTTTT.